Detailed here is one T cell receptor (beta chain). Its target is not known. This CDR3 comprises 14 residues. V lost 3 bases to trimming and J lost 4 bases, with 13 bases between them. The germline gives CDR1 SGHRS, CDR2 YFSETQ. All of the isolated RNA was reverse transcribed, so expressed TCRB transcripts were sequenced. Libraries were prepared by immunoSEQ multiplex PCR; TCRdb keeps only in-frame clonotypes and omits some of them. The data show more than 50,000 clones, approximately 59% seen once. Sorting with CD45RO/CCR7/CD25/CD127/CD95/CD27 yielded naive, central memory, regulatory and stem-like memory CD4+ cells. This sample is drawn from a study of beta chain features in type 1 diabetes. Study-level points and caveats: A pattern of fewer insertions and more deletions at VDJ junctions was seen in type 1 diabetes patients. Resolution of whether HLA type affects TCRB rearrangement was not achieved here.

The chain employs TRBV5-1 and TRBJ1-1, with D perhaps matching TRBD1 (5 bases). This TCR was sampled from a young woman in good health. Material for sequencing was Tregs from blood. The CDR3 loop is CASSWGDRGTEAFF. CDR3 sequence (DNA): TGCGCCAGCAGCTGGGGGGACCGGGGCACTGAAGCTTTCTTT.